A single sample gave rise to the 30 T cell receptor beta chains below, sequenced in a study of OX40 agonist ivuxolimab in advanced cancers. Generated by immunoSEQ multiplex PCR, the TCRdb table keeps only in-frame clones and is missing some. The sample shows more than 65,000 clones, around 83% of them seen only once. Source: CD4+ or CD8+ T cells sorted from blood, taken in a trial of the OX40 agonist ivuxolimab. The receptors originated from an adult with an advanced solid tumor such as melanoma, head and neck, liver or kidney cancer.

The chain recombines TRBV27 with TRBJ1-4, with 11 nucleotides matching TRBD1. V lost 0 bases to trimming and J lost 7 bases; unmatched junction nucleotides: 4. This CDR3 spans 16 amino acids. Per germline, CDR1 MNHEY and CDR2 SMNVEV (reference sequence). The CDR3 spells CASSLSRTGGFEKLFF. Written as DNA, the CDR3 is TGTGCCAGCAGTTTATCCCGGACAGGGGGCTTTGAAAAACTGTTTTTT.

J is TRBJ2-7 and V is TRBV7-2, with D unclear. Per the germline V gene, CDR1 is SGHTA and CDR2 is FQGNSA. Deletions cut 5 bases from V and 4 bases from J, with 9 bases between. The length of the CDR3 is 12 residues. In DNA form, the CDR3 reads TGTGCCAGCAGCCTCCATCCTTACGAGCAGTACTTC. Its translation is CASSLHPYEQYF. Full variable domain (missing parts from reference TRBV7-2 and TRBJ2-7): GAGVSQSPSNKVTEKGKDVELRCDPISGHTALYWYRQSLGQGLEFLIYFQGNSAPDKSGLPSDRFSAERTGGSVSTLTIQRTQQEDSAVYLCASSLHPYEQYFGPGTRLTVT.

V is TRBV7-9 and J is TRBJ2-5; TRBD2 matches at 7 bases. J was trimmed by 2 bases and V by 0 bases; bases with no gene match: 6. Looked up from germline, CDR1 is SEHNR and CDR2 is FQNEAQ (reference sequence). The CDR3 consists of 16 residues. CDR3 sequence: CASSLATSFEQETQYF. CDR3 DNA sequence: TGTGCCAGCAGCTTAGCGACTAGCTTCGAACAAGAGACCCAGTACTTC.

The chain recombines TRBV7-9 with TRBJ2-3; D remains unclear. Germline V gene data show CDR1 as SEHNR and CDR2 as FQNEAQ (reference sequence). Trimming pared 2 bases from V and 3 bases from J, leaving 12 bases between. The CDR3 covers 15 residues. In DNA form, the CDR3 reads TGTGCCAGCAGCTTATCGGGCCTCGGGACAGATACGCAGTATTTT. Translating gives CASSLSGLGTDTQYF.

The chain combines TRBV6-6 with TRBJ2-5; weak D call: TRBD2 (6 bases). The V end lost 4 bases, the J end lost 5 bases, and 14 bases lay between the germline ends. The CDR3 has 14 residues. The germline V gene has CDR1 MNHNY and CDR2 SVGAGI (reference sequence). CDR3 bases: TGTGCCAGCAGTTCTGGAGGGGTTTATGAGACCCAGTACTTC. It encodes CASSSGGVYETQYF.

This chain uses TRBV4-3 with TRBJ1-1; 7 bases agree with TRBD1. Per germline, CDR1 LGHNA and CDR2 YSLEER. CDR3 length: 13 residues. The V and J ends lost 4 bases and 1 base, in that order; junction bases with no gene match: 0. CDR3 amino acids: CASSRTGNTEAFF. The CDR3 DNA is TGCGCCAGCAGCCGGACAGGGAACACTGAAGCTTTCTTT.

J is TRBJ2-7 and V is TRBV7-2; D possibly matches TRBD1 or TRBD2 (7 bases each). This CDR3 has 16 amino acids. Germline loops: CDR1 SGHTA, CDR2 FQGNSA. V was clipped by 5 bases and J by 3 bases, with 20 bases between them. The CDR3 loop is CASSRRGRDSFYEQYF. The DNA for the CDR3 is TGTGCCAGCAGCCGGAGGGGGAGGGACAGCTTCTACGAGCAGTACTTC.

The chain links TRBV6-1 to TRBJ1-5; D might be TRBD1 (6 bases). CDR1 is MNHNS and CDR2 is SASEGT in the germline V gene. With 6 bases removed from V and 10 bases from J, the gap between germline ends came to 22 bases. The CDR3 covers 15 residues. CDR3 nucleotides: TGTGCCAGCAGGGAGGGGGAAGGGAGAATCAAACCCCAGCATTTT. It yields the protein CASREGEGRIKPQHF.

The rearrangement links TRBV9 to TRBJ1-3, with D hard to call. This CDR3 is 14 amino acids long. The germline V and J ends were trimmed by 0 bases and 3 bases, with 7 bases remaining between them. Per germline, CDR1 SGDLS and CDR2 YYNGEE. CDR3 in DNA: TGTGCCAGCAGCGTAGGACTTTTTGGAAACACCATATATTTT. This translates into CASSVGLFGNTIYF.

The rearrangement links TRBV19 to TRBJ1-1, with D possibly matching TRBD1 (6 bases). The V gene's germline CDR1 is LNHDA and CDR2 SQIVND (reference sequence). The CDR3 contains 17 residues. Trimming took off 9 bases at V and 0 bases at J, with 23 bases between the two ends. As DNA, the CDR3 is TGTGCCAGCCAACGAGAATCCCTCAGGGGCATGAACACTGAAGCTTTCTTT. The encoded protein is CASQRESLRGMNTEAFF. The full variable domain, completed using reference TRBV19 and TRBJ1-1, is DGGITQSPKYLFRKEGQNVTLSCEQNLNHDAMYWYRQDPGQGLRLIYYSQIVNDFQKGDIAEGYSVSREKKESFPLTVTSAQKNPTAFYLCASQRESLRGMNTEAFFGQGTRLTVV.

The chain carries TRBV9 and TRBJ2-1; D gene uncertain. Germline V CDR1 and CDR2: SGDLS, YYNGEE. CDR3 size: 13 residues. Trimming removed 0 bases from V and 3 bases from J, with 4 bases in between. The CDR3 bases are TGTGCCAGCAGCGTAGATAGCTACAATGAGCAGTTCTTC. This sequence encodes CASSVDSYNEQFF.

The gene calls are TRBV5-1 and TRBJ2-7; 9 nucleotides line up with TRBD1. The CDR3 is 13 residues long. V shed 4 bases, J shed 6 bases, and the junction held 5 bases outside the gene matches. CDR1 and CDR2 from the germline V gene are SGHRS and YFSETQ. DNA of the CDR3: TGCGCCAGCAGCACTCGACAGGGGGGCGAGCAGTACTTC. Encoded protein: CASSTRQGGEQYF.

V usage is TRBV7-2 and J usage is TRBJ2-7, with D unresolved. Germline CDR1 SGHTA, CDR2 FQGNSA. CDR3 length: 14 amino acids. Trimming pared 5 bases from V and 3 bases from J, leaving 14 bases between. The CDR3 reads CASSKSPGSYEQYF. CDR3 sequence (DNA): TGTGCCAGCAGCAAGTCCCCAGGAAGCTACGAGCAGTACTTC.

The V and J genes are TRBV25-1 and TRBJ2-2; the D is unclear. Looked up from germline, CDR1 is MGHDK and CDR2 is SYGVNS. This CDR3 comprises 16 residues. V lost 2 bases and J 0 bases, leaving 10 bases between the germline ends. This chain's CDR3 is CASSERSLANTGELFF. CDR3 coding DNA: TGTGCCAGCAGTGAACGGTCGCTGGCGAACACCGGGGAGCTGTTTTTT. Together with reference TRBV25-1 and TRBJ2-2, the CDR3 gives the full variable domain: EADIYQTPRYLVIGTGKKITLECSQTMGHDKMYWYQQDPGMELHLIHYSYGVNSTEKGDLSSESTVSRIRTEHFPLTLESARPSHTSQYLCASSERSLANTGELFFGEGSRLTVL.

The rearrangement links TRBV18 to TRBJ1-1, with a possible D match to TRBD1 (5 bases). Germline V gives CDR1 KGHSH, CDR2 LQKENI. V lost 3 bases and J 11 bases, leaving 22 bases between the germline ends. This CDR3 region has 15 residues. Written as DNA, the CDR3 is TGTGCCAGCTCACCGCAAACCGGGACCTCCCAGGACGCTTTCTTT. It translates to CASSPQTGTSQDAFF. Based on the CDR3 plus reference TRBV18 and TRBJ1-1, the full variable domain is NAGVMQNPRHLVRRRGQEARLRCSPMKGHSHVYWYRQLPEEGLKFMVYLQKENIIDESGMPKERFSAEFPKEGPSILRIQQVVRGDSAAYFCASSPQTGTSQDAFFGQGTRLTVV.

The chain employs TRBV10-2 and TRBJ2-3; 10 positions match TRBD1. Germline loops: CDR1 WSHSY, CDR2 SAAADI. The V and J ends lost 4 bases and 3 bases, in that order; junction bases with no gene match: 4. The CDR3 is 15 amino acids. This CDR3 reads CASSGSDRGTDTQYF. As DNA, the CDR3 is TGCGCCAGCAGTGGTTCGGACAGGGGGACAGATACGCAGTATTTT.

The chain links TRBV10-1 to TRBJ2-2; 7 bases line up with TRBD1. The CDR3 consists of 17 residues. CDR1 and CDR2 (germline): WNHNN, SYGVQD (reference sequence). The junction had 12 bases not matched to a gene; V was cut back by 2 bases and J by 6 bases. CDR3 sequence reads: CASSENGDSVKAGELFF. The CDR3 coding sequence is TGCGCCAGCAGTGAGAATGGGGACAGCGTTAAGGCCGGGGAGCTGTTTTTT.

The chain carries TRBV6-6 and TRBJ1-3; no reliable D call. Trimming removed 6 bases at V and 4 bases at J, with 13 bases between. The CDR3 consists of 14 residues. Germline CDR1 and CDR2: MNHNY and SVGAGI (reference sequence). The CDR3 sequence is CASSPTVSGNTIYF. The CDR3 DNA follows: TGTGCCAGCAGCCCAACAGTTTCCGGAAACACCATATATTTT.

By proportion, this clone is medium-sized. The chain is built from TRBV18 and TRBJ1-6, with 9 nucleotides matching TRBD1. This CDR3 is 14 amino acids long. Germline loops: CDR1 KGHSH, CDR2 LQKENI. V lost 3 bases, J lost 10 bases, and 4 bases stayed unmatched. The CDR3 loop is CASSPRTGDSPLHF. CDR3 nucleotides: TGTGCCAGCTCACCGAGGACAGGGGACTCACCCCTCCACTTT.

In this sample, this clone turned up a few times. The CDR3 DNA reads TGCGCCAGCCGGAGCGGGGGGAGTTGGACAGATACGCAGTATTTT. Its translation is CASRSGGSWTDTQYF. The J gene is TRBJ2-3, the V gene TRBV5-1; TRBD2 aligns across 9 bases. Per germline, CDR1 SGHRS and CDR2 YFSETQ. V was clipped by 7 bases and J by 3 bases; unmatched bases: 9. CDR3 length equals 15 residues.

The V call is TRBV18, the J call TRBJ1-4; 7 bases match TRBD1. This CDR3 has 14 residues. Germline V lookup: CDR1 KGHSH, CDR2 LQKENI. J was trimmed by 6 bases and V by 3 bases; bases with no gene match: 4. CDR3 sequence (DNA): TGTGCCAGCTCACCGACAGGGCCGGATGAAAAACTGTTTTTT. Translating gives CASSPTGPDEKLFF.

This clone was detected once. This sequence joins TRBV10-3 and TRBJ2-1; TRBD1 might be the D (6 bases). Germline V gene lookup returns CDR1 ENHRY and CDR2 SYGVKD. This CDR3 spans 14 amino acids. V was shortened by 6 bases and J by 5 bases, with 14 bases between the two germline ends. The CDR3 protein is CAIRVGAVNNEQFF. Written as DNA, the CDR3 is TGTGCCATCAGGGTGGGGGCAGTAAACAATGAGCAGTTCTTC.

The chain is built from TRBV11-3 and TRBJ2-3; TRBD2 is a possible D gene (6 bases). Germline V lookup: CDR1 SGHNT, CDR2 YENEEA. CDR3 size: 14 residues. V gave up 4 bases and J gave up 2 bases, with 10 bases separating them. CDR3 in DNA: TGTGCCAGCAGCTCCCGGGAGTACACAGATACGCAGTATTTT. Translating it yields CASSSREYTDTQYF.

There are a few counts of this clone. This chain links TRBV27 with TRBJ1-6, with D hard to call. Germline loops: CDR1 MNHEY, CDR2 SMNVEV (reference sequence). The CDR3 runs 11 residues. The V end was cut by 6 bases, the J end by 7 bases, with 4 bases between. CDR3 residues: CASSGNSPLHF. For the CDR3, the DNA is TGTGCCAGCAGCGGAAATTCACCCCTCCACTTT.

The chain's CDR3 is CASSQAPTQNYEQYF. CDR3 nucleotide sequence: TGCGCCAGCAGCCAAGCCCCCACCCAGAATTACGAGCAGTACTTC. The chain recombines TRBV4-1 with TRBJ2-7; D unclear. Germline CDR1 and CDR2: MGHRA and YSYEKL. The CDR3 length is 15 residues. The V and J ends lost 1 base and 4 bases respectively, with 14 bases between them.

The CDR3 nucleotides read TGTGCCAGCAGCTTAGGGTACGATACGCAGTATTTT. It is translated as CASSLGYDTQYF. The gene calls are TRBV11-3 and TRBJ2-3; D is uncertain. The CDR3 is made up of 12 amino acids. Between the trimmed V and J ends, which lost 1 base and 6 bases, there was a span of 5 bases. CDR1 is SGHNT and CDR2 is YENEEA in the germline V gene.

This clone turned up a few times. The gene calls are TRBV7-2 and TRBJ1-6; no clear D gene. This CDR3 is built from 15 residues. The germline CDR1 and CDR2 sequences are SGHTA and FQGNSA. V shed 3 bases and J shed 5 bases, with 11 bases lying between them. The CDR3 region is CASSFLGGNNSPLHF. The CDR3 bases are TGTGCCAGCAGCTTTCTCGGCGGGAATAATTCACCCCTCCACTTT.

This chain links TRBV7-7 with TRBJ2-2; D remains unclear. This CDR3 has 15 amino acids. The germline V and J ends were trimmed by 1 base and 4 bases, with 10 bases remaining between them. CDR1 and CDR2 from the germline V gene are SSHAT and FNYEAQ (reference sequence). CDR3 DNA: TGTGCCAGCAGCTTAGGTGCGACCAGCACCGGGGAGCTGTTTTTT. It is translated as CASSLGATSTGELFF.

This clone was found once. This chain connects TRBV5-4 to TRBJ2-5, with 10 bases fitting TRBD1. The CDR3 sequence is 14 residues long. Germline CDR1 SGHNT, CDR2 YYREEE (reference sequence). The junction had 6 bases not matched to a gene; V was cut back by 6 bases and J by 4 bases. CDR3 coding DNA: TGTGCCAGCACCAGGGACAGGGGCCGAGAGACCCAGTACTTC. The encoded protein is CASTRDRGRETQYF.

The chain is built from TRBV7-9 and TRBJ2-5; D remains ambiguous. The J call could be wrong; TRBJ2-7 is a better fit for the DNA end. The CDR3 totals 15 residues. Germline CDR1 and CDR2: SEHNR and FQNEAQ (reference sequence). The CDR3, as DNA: TGTGCCAGCAGCTTAGGTTCAGCCTACTCCTACGAGCAGTACTTC. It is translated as CASSLGSAYSYEQYF.